This TCR beta chain was sequenced for a study of blood T cells in healthy people across ages (dated by TCRdb to the mid-2010s). Concerning the study at large: In model experiments, roughly one uniquely barcoded TCR beta cDNA molecule per two T cells was captured by template switching. The study measured age-related changes in TCR beta repertoire diversity using deep sequencing normalized with unique cDNA molecular identifiers. Four age groups were formed from the donors: young (average 16 years), middle-aged (approximately 42), aged (62) and long-lived (around 82). To avoid experimental bias, donors of different ages were distributed randomly across sequencing lanes. Using the same blood draw, the study looked at two additional independent replicas of 1 million unique cDNA reads for two donors, one aged 18 to 29 and the other aged 80 or older.

Systemically healthy Caucasian individuals from Russia, roughly 40 in total and aged roughly 6 to 95 years, were included as donors. Roughly 9 milliliters of peripheral blood were drawn from each donor into EDTA-treated Vacutainer tubes. Ficoll-Paque density-gradient centrifugation was used to isolate PBMCs, with at least 6.5 million per sample. Total RNA, at least 5.5 micrograms per sample, was extracted from PBMCs with Trizol reagent. For every donor, flow cytometry on a PBMC aliquot measured the percentage of naive CD45RAhigh/CD27high T cells. The library was prepared using 5' RACE. TCRdb records Illumina HiSeq 2500 as the sequencer. A second about 6 to 11 cycle PCR used a sample-barcoded 5' primer and a J-beta primer mix. A template-switch 5' adaptor carrying 12 random nucleotides introduced a unique molecular identifier onto each TCR beta cDNA molecule. Each sample yielded at least 2.5 million CDR3-containing paired-end reads. First-strand cDNA was synthesized from all RNA with the Mint cDNA synthesis kit, primed by a TRBC-specific oligonucleotide. Following uracil-DNA glycosylase treatment, a first 18-cycle PCR with universal primers M1SS and BC2_uni_R was performed on all cDNA. The paper's processing steps were these. For normalization, 1 million high-quality reads, each with a distinct molecular identifier, were randomly selected from each sample. Reads sharing molecular identifiers were discarded rather than binned into consensus sequences. MiTCR, with a Q25 quality threshold and the strictest error-elimination algorithm, was used for CDR3 identification, clonotype clustering and error correction. A nonparametric unseen species model using Euler transformation provided a lower-bound estimate of total TCR beta diversity. TCRdb itself trimmed the public reads at Q25 with fastp, ran MiXCR and retained productive beta chains. Each entry merges the rows of one CDR3 protein and shows their most common DNA and genes. Clone size and V and J calls follow TCRdb, not the original study. This sample gives fewer than 950,000 distinct CDR3 sequences in total; approximately 35% of them show up just once. The ten largest clones represent 10% to 15% of the sample.

The sample holds many counts of this clonotype. It lacks a known antigen. Base qualities are not recorded, but no much larger clone differs from it by a single base. General findings and caveats noted by the study authors: Observed TCR beta diversity per million T cells fell roughly linearly with age, and a significant reduction was already apparent by age approximately 40. A strong correlation was found between observed TCR beta diversity and the percentage of naive T cells measured by flow cytometry. Compared with the aged group, the long-lived group had more naive CD4+ T cells, fewer expanded clones and increased TCR diversity, suggesting age selection. Because the CMV infection status of the donors was unknown, age-related changes in expanded clonotypes may potentially have been confounded. Because profiling used bulk unsorted PBMCs, naive and antigen-experienced compartments could not be compared conclusively. Estimates of total diversity from one million sequenced T cells were regarded as lower bounds and underestimates.

Sequenced: blood. This TCR was sampled from a man younger than 35 in good health.

The CDR3 protein is CASRDNRGMGAKNIQYF. The bases read TGTGCCAGCAGGGACAACAGGGGGATGGGGGCCAAAAACATTCAGTACTTC. Recombination linked TRBV6-4 to TRBJ2-4, and 8 junction bases match TRBD1. CDR3 length: 17 amino acids, cysteine to phenylalanine. Only the CDR3 DNA is retained, 51 bases long and in frame from the first base. Relative to germline, V is missing 6 bases and J is missing 1 base, with 11 bases of the junction outside any gene match. The germline V gene encodes CDR1 MRHNA and CDR2 SNTAGT.